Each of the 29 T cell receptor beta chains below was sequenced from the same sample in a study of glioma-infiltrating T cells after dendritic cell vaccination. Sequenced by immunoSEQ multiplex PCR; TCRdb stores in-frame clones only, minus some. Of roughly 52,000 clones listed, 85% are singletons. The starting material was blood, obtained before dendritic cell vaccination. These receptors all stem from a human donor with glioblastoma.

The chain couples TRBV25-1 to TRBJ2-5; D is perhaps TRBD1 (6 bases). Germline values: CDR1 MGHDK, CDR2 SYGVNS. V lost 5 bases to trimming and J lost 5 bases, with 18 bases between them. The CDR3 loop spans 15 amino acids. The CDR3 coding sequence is TGTGCCAGCAGTAAACCCCAGGGGCCGGGGGAGACCCAGTACTTC. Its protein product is CASSKPQGPGETQYF.

CDR3: CASSPTGDYGYTF. The CDR3 coding sequence is TGTGCCAGTAGCCCTACAGGGGACTATGGCTACACCTTC. The chain links TRBV19 to TRBJ1-2; 7 nucleotides agree with TRBD1. The CDR3 loop spans 13 amino acids. Germline lookup yields CDR1 LNHDA and CDR2 SQIVND (reference sequence). V was clipped by 6 bases and J by 3 bases; unmatched bases: 4. Full variable domain (outside the CDR3, taken from reference TRBV19 and TRBJ1-2): DGGITQSPKYLFRKEGQNVTLSCEQNLNHDAMYWYRQDPGQGLRLIYYSQIVNDFQKGDIAEGYSVSREKKESFPLTVTSAQKNPTAFYLCASSPTGDYGYTFGSGTRLTVV.

For the CDR3, the DNA is TGTGCCAGCAGGTCACAGGGGACTAACTATGGCTACACCTTC. It yields the protein CASRSQGTNYGYTF. The rearrangement joins TRBV5-5 to TRBJ1-2; 7 bases agree with TRBD1. CDR3 size: 14 residues. J gave up 0 bases and V 5 bases, and 4 bases lay outside the gene matches. Germline CDR1 reads SGHKS; CDR2 reads YYEKEE (reference sequence).

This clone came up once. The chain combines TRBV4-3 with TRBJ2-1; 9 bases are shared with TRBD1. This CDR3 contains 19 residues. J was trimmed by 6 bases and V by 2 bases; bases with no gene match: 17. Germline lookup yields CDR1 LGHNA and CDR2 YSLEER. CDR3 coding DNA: TGCGCCAGCAGCCAACTCCCCAAGGGGGACAGGGTTGTGGGCAATGAGCAGTTCTTC. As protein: CASSQLPKGDRVVGNEQFF.

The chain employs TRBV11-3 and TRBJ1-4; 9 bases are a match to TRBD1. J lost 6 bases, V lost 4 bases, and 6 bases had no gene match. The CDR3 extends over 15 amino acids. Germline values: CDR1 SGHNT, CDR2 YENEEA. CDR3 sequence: CASSSRDREDEKLFF. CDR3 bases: TGTGCCAGCAGCTCCCGGGACAGGGAGGATGAAAAACTGTTTTTT. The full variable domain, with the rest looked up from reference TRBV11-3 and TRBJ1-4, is EAGVVQSPRYKIIEKKQPVAFWCNPISGHNTLYWYLQNLGQGPELLIRYENEEAVDDSQLPKDRFSAERLKGVDSTLKIQPAELGDSAVYLCASSSRDREDEKLFFGSGTQLSVL.

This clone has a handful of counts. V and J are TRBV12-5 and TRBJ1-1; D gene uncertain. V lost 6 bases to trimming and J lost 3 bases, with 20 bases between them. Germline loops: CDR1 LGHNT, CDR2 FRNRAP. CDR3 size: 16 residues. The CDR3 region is CASGLGFSQADTEAFF. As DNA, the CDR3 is TGTGCTAGTGGACTCGGTTTTTCCCAAGCGGACACTGAAGCTTTCTTT.

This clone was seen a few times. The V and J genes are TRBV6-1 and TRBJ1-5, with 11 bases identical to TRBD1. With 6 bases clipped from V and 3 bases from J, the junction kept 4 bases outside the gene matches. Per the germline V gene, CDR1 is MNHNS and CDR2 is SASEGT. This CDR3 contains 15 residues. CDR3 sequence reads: CASSWTGGYNQPQHF. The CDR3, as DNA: TGTGCCAGCAGCTGGACAGGGGGCTACAATCAGCCCCAGCATTTT.

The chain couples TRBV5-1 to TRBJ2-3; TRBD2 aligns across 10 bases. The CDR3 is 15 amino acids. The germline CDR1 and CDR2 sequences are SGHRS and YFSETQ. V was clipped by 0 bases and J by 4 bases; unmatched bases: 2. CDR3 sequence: CASSLASGSADTQYF. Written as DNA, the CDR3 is TGCGCCAGCAGCTTGGCTAGCGGGAGTGCAGATACGCAGTATTTT.

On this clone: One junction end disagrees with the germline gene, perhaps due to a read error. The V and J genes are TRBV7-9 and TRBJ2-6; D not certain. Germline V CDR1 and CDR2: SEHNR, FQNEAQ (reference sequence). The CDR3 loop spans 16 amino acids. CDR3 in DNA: TGCGCCAGCAGCCAAGATTCAGCCAGGGGGGCCAACGTCCTGACTTTC. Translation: CASSQDSARGANVLTF.

CDR3 nucleotides: TGCGCCAGCAGCTTGCAGGATCCGAGTCTACATGGCTACACCTTC. The encoded protein is CASSLQDPSLHGYTF. The chain uses TRBV5-1 and TRBJ1-2; no clear D gene. Trimming removed 1 base at V and 6 bases at J, with 16 bases between. CDR3 length: 15 residues. Germline V gene lookup returns CDR1 SGHRS and CDR2 YFSETQ.

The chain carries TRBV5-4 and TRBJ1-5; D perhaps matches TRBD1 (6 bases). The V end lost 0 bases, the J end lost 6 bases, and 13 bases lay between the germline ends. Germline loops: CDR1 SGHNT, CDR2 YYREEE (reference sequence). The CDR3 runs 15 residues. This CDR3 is CASSLGGGLSQPQHF. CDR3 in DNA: TGTGCCAGCAGCTTGGGAGGGGGATTAAGTCAGCCCCAGCATTTT.

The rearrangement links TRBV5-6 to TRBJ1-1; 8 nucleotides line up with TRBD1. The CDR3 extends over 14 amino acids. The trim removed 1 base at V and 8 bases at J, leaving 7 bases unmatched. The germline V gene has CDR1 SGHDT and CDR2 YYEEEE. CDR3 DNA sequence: TGTGCCAGCAGCTTGAACAGGGGGTATGTGGAAGCTTTCTTT. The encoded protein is CASSLNRGYVEAFF.

CDR3 coding DNA: TGTGCCAGCAGTGAACATGTTGGGGGCAGTAGCTCCTACGAGCAGTACTTC. It encodes CASSEHVGGSSSYEQYF. This sequence joins TRBV6-1 and TRBJ2-7; D is perhaps TRBD1 (6 bases). The CDR3 length is 17 residues. The V end lost 2 bases, the J end lost 0 bases, and 17 bases lay between the germline ends. The V gene's germline CDR1 is MNHNS and CDR2 SASEGT.

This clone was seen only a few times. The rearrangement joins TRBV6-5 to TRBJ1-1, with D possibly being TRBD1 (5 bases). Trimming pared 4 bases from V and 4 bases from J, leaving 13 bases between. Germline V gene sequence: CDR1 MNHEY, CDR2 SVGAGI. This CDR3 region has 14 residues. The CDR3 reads CASSSLEGVTEAFF. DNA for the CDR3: TGTGCCAGCAGTTCCCTCGAAGGGGTCACTGAAGCTTTCTTT.

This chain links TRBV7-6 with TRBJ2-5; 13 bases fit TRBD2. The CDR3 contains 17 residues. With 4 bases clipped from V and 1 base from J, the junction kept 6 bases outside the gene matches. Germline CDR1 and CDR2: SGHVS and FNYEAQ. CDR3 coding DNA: TGTGCCAGCAGCTCTCAGACTAGCGGGGGGTTCCAAGAGACCCAGTACTTC. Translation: CASSSQTSGGFQETQYF. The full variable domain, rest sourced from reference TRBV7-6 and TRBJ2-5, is GAGVSQSPRYKVTKRGQDVALRCDPISGHVSLYWYRQALGQGPEFLTYFNYEAQQDKSGLPNDRFSAERPEGSISTLTIQRTEQRDSAMYRCASSSQTSGGFQETQYFGPGTRLLVL.

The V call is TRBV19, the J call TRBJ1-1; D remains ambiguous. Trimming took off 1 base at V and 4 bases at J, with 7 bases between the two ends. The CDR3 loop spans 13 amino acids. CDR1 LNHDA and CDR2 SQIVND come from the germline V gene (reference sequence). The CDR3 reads CASSIVSSTEAFF. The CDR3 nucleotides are TGTGCCAGTAGTATAGTCTCGAGCACTGAAGCTTTCTTT.

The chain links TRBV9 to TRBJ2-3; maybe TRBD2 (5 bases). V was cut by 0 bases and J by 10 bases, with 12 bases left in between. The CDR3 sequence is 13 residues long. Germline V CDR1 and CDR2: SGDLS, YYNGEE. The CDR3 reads CASSVGVEGPQYF. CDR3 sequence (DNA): TGTGCCAGCAGCGTAGGGGTCGAGGGTCCGCAGTATTTT.

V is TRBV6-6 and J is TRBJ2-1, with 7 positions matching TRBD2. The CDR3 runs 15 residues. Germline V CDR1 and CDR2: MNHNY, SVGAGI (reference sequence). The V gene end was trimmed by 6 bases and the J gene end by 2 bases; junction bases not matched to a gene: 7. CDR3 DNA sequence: TGTGCCAGCAGCCCCAGCGGGGTGGCCTACAATGAGCAGTTCTTC. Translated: CASSPSGVAYNEQFF.

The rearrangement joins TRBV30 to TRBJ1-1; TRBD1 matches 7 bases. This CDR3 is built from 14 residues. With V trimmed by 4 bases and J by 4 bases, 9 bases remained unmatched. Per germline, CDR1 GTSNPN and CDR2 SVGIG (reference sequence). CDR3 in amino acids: CAWNVGAGGTEAFF. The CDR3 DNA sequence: TGTGCCTGGAACGTGGGTGCAGGGGGCACTGAAGCTTTCTTT.

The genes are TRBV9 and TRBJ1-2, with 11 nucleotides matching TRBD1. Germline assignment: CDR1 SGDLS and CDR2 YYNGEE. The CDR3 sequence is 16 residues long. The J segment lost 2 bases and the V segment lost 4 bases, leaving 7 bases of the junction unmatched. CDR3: CASSPRTGGVNYGYTF. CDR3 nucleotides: TGTGCCAGCAGCCCGCGGACAGGGGGCGTCAACTATGGCTACACCTTC.

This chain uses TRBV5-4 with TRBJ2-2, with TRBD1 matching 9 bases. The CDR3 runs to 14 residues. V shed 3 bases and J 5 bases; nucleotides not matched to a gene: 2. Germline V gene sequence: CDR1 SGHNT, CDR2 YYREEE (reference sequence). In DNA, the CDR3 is TGTGCCAGCAGCTGGGGACAGGGAACCGGGGAGCTGTTTTTT. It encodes CASSWGQGTGELFF.

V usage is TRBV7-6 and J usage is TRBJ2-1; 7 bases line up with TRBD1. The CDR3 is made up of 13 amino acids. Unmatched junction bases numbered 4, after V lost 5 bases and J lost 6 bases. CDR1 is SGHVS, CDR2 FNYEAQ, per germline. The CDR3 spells CASSPGTVNEQFF. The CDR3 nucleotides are TGTGCCAGCAGCCCCGGGACAGTCAATGAGCAGTTCTTC.

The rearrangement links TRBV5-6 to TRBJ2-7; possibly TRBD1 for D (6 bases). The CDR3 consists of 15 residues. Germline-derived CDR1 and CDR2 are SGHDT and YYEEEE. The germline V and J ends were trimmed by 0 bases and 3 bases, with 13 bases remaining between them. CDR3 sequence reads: CASSLAGGSYYEQYF. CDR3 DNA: TGTGCCAGCAGCTTGGCTGGGGGCTCCTACTACGAGCAGTACTTC.

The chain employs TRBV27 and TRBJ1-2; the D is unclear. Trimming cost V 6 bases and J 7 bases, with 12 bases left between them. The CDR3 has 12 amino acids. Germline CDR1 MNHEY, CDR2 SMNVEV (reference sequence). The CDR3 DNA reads TGTGCCAGCAGCCTCGACTTAACTGGCTACACCTTC. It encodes CASSLDLTGYTF.

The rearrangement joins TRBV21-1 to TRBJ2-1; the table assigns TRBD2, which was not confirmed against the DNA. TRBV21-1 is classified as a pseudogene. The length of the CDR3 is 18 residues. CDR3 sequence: CASSNRDSPYSSYNEQFF. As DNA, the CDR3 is TGTGCCAGCAGCAACCGGGACTCCCCCTACAGCTCCTACAATGAGCAGTTCTTC.

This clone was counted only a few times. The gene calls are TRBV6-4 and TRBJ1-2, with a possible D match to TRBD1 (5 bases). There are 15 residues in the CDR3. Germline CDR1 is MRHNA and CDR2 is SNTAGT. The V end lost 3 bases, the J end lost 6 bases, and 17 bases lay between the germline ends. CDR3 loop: CASSEGVRGRDGYTF. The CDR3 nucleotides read TGTGCCAGCAGTGAGGGCGTTAGGGGAAGGGATGGCTACACCTTC.

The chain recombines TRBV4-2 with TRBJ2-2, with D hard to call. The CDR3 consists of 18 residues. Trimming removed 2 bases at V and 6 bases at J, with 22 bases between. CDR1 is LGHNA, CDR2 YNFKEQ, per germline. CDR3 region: CASSQLQGVPGAAGELFF. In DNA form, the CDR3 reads TGTGCCAGCAGCCAACTCCAAGGAGTCCCCGGCGCGGCCGGGGAGCTGTTTTTT.

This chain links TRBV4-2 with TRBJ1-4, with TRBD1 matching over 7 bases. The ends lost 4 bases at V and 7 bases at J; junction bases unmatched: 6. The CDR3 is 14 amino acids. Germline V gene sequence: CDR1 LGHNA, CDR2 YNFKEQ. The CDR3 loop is CASSLETGTEKLFF. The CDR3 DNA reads TGTGCCAGCAGCCTCGAGACAGGGACTGAAAAACTGTTTTTT.

DNA of the CDR3: TGTGCCACCGGGACTAGCGGGGGGGGCTACAATGAGCAGTTCTTC. Amino acids: CATGTSGGGYNEQFF. The genes are TRBV19 and TRBJ2-1, with TRBD2 matching over 16 bases. The CDR3 is 15 amino acids. Looked up from germline, CDR1 is LNHDA and CDR2 is SQIVND (reference sequence). V shed 10 bases and J 3 bases; nucleotides not matched to a gene: 3.